The 5 T cell receptor beta chains below all came from one sample that was sequenced in a study of early T cells in non-severe SARS-CoV-2 infection. Via MiXCR, TCRdb re-called the 5' RACE reads, giving one row per CDR3 protein. The sample shows about 28,000 distinct CDR3 sequences, roughly 5.7% of them seen only once. Material: whole blood. These receptors were collected from an adult who was a healthcare worker with PCR-confirmed SARS-CoV-2 infection or an uninfected control (not recorded which).

This clonotype was seen repeatedly, ten times or more. The chain couples TRBV6-5 to TRBJ2-7; D is unresolved. The V and J ends lost 6 bases and 6 bases respectively, with 12 bases between them. This CDR3 has 12 residues. Germline V gene data show CDR1 as MNHEY and CDR2 as SVGAGI. CDR3 protein: CASSDIWSEQYF. The CDR3 DNA reads as TGTGCCAGCAGCGACATCTGGTCCGAGCAGTACTTC.

This clonotype has only a few counts. The CDR3 reads CASSHDRGPEGYTF. The CDR3 DNA follows: TGTGCCAGCAGCCACGACAGGGGGCCGGAAGGCTACACCTTC. V usage is TRBV5-4 and J usage is TRBJ1-2; TRBD1 matches at 10 bases. CDR1 and CDR2 (germline): SGHNT, YYREEE (reference sequence). The junction had 8 bases not matched to a gene; V was cut back by 4 bases and J by 8 bases. The CDR3 extends over 14 amino acids.

This clonotype appeared many times. The chain is built from TRBV25-1 and TRBJ2-7; a possible D gene is TRBD1 (6 bases). The V and J ends lost 9 bases and 4 bases respectively, with 25 bases between them. Germline CDR1 reads MGHDK; CDR2 reads SYGVNS. This CDR3 spans 16 amino acids. The CDR3 sequence is CARERMGRGNGYEQYF. DNA for the CDR3: TGTGCCAGAGAAAGAATGGGCAGGGGTAACGGGTACGAGCAGTACTTC.

The chain couples TRBV5-1 to TRBJ2-7; no clear D gene. V shed 0 bases and J shed 2 bases, with 18 bases lying between them. Germline assignment: CDR1 SGHRS and CDR2 YFSETQ. The CDR3 length is 17 residues. The CDR3 coding sequence is TGCGCCAGCAGCTTGGATCGCGCGACATTCCGAACCTACGAGCAGTACTTC. This codes for CASSLDRATFRTYEQYF.

This clonotype was found many times. The chain has TRBV30 and TRBJ1-6; weak D call: TRBD1 (6 bases). The CDR3 runs 13 residues. Germline assignment: CDR1 GTSNPN and CDR2 SVGIG (reference sequence). V lost 2 bases to trimming and J lost 7 bases, with 9 bases between them. The CDR3: CAWSTTGNSPLHF. DNA of the CDR3: TGTGCCTGGAGTACCACAGGGAATTCACCCCTCCACTTT. Full variable domain (missing parts from reference TRBV30 and TRBJ1-6): SQTIHQWPATLVQPVGSPLSLECTVEGTSNPNLYWYRQAAGRGLQLLFYSVGIGQISSEVPQNLSASRPQDRQFILSSKKLLLSDSGFYLCAWSTTGNSPLHFGNGTRLTVT.